A selection of T cell receptor beta chains follows, all from one sample in a study of identical twins. TCRdb recomputed calls from the 5' RACE reads with MiXCR, one row per CDR3 protein. The sample contains 270,000 or so distinct CDR3 sequences, about 8.3% of which appear only once. This same sample was also taken into another study, of yellow fever vaccine responses in identical twins.

Specimen: CD8+ T cells sorted from blood. The receptor source for this set is a woman between 18 and 30 years old in good health. The CDR3 runs from the conserved cysteine through the conserved F or W. Each record gives: D gene, clone size, J gene, V gene, CDR3 DNA, CDR3 protein. The D gene is left open where the match is weak. Rows give clone size only sometimes, using once, few, many, or a class for an expanded clone.

>TRBD2|many|TRBJ2-7|TRBV12-3/TRBV12-4
TGTGCCAGCAGTCCTGAGCGGGAGCGGGGCTACGAGCAGTACTTC
CASSPERERGYEQYF
>.|.|TRBJ2-2|TRBV3-1
TGTGCCAGCAGCCAACCAGGGGTGTACACCGGGGAGCTGTTTTTT
CASSQPGVYTGELFF
>.|.|TRBJ2-3|TRBV19
TGTGCCAGTAGTGGAGATTCAGATACGCAGTATTTT
CASSGDSDTQYF
>.|many|TRBJ2-1|TRBV12-3/TRBV12-4
TGTGCCAGCAGTTTCTCCGCTAGCAGCGAGCAGTTCTTC
CASSFSASSEQFF
>TRBD1|few|TRBJ1-2|TRBV7-9
TGTGCCAGCAGCAGTACAGGGGGCATTAACTATGGCTACACCTTC
CASSSTGGINYGYTF
>TRBD1|many|TRBJ2-7|TRBV27
TGTGCCAGCAGTTCCCTCCTCGGACAGGGGACTCCAGTAGACTCCTACGAGCAGTACTTC
CASSSLLGQGTPVDSYEQYF
>.|many|TRBJ2-3|TRBV27
TGTGCCAGCAGTTTCGGGTTTGGAACAGATACGCAGTATTTT
CASSFGFGTDTQYF
>.|many|TRBJ2-7|TRBV29-1
TGCAGCGCCCAGCAATACTCAGGCTACGAGCAGTACTTC
CSAQQYSGYEQYF
>.|few|TRBJ2-7|TRBV6-1
TGTGCCAGCCAGATCTTTGCGGGACAAATCTACGAGCAGTACTTC
CASQIFAGQIYEQYF
>.|.|TRBJ2-7|TRBV15
TGTGCCACCAGCAGTGGCAGGGGATCCTACGAGCAGTACTTC
CATSSGRGSYEQYF
>TRBD1|few|TRBJ2-7|TRBV20-1
TGCAGTGCCCCTGGAGCTGGACAGGGGGCCTACGAGCAGTACTTC
CSAPGAGQGAYEQYF
>TRBD2|few|TRBJ2-3|TRBV10-3
TGTGCCATCAGTGAGTCAATAGCGGGTAGTAGCACAGATACGCAGTATTTT
CAISESIAGSSTDTQYF
>.|many|TRBJ2-7|TRBV7-9
TGTGCCAGCAGCTCCCTAGGGGACGAGCAGTACTTC
CASSSLGDEQYF
>TRBD1|many|TRBJ2-5|TRBV28
TGTGCCAGCAGTTCATACCGGGACAGGGGGCTAGTACCACAGGAGACCCAGTACTTC
CASSSYRDRGLVPQETQYF
>TRBD2|.|TRBJ2-7|TRBV6-1
TGTGCCAGCAGGCCCGGGACTAGCGGTTACGAGCAGTACTTC
CASRPGTSGYEQYF
>.|many|TRBJ2-1|TRBV29-1
TGCAGCGTTGCGGGGCAGTTCTTC
CSVAGQFF